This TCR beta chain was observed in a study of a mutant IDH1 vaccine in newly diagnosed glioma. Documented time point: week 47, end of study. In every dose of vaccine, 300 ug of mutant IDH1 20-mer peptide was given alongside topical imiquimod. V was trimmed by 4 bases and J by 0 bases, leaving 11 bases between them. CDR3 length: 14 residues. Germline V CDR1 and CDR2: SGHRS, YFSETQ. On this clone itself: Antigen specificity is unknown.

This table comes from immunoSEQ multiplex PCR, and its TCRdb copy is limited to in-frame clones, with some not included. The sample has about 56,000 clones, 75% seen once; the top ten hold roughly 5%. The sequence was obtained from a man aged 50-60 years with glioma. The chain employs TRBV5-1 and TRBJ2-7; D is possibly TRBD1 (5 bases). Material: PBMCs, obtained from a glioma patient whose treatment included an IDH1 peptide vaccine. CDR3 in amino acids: CASSTTDSSYEQYF. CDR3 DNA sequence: TGCGCCAGCAGCACGACAGATAGCTCCTACGAGCAGTACTTC.